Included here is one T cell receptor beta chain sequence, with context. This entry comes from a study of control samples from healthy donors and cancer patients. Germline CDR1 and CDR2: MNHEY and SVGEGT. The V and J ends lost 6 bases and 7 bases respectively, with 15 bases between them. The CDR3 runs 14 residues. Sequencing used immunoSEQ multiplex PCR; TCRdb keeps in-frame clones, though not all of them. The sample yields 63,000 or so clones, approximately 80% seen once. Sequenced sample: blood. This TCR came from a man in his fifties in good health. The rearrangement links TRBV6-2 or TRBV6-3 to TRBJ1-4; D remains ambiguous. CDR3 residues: CASSRPGRGEKLFF. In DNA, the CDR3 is TGTGCCAGCAGCCGCCCGGGCCGAGGTGAAAAACTGTTTTTT.